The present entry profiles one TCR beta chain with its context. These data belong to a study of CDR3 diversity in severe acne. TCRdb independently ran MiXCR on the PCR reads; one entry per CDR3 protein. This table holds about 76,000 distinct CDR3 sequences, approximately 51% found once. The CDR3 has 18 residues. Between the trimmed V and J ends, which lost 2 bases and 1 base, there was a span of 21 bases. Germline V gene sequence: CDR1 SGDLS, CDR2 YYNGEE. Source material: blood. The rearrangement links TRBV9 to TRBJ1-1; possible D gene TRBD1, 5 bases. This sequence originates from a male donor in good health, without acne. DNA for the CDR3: TGTGCCAGCAGCGTGGGGGGGGAACAGGTTCGATGGAACACTGAAGCTTTCTTT. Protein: CASSVGGEQVRWNTEAFF.